This T cell receptor beta chain was sequenced for a study of T cells expressing NK-cell markers. Study overall: The sequencing cohort of eight donors included seven HCMV-seropositive individuals and one seronegative individual. Findings of the study overall: Where several donors were concerned, these clonotypes also led the CD3+CD56-NKG2C+ fraction.

TCRdb re-analyzed the 5' RACE reads; it lists each CDR3 protein once, without DNA. This listing includes more than 90,000 distinct CDR3 sequences. The CDR3 has 15 amino acids. Germline V gene sequence: CDR1 SEHNR, CDR2 FQNEAQ (reference sequence). As regards this clonotype: Its antigen is not identified.

The sample comprised blood T cells: a sorted CD56 or NKG2C T cell subset, CD4+ or CD8+ T cells, or bulk PBMC T cells (not recorded which). The receptor was isolated from a woman aged 18 to 69 in good health. The chain links TRBV7-9 to TRBJ1-2; TCRdb proposes TRBD1, but this gene call is untestable without DNA. The chain's CDR3 is CASRKDPRDNYGYTF.